The 15 T cell receptor beta chains below were found in one sample sequenced in a study of shared clonotypes between healthy human individuals. Using immunoSEQ multiplex PCR, the repertoire was profiled, and TCRdb retains in-frame clones only, with some absent. Of 2 million to 2.5 million clones listed, 90% to 95% are singletons. Sequencing was carried out using naive CD4+ T cells sorted from blood. Documented subset: CD45RA+ positively selected. The receptor set was obtained from a man between 18 and 35 years old in good health.

This clone occurred a few times. The chain recombines TRBV4-2 with TRBJ2-7; TRBD1 agrees at 10 bases. V shed 4 bases, J shed 2 bases, and the junction held 5 bases outside the gene matches. The CDR3 spans 15 residues. The germline gives CDR1 LGHNA, CDR2 YNFKEQ. CDR3 in amino acids: CASSPSGTGAYEQYF. Written as DNA, the CDR3 is TGTGCCAGCAGCCCGAGTGGGACAGGGGCCTACGAGCAGTACTTC.

As concerns this clone: In the same sample, other DNA sequences code for this CDR3. V is TRBV4-3 and J is TRBJ2-1; the match to TRBD2 covers 9 bases. In germline, CDR1 is LGHNA, CDR2 YSLEER. The trim removed 0 bases at V and 4 bases at J, leaving 1 base unmatched. The CDR3 loop spans 15 amino acids. The CDR3 DNA is TGCGCCAGCAGCCAAGAGACTAGCGGATACAATGAGCAGTTCTTC. This translates into CASSQETSGYNEQFF.

Regarding this clone: Other DNA sequences in the same sample also yield this CDR3. CDR3 residues: CASSLQGPETQYF. DNA of the CDR3: TGTGCCAGCAGCTTACAGGGGCCAGAGACCCAGTACTTC. This rearrangement joins TRBV7-9 to TRBJ2-5, with a weak D call TRBD1 (6 bases). This CDR3 region has 13 residues. V was shortened by 2 bases and J by 4 bases, with 8 bases between the two germline ends. Germline assignment: CDR1 SEHNR and CDR2 FQNEAQ (reference sequence).

V is TRBV9 and J is TRBJ2-1; the D is unclear. Looked up from germline, CDR1 is SGDLS and CDR2 is YYNGEE. V lost 3 bases to trimming and J lost 8 bases, with 12 bases between them. This CDR3 has 13 amino acids. The CDR3 DNA reads TGTGCCAGCAGCGAGTATGAGATCGATGAGCAGTTCTTC. This sequence encodes CASSEYEIDEQFF.

The CDR3 nucleotides read TGCGCCAGCAGACCAACCGACCTATCCACAGATACGCAGTATTTT. It codes for CASRPTDLSTDTQYF. The chain is built from TRBV5-1 and TRBJ2-3, with D unresolved. Germline lookup yields CDR1 SGHRS and CDR2 YFSETQ. This CDR3 comprises 15 residues. The V gene lost 5 bases and the J gene lost 2 bases, with 15 bases spanning the gap.

V is TRBV28 and J is TRBJ1-5, with unresolved D. The length of the CDR3 is 12 residues. Germline loops: CDR1 MDHEN, CDR2 SYDVKM. The V and J ends lost 9 bases and 5 bases respectively, with 11 bases between them. The CDR3 DNA follows: TGTGCCAGTGACCGGGCTTATCAGCCCCAGCATTTT. Its translation: CASDRAYQPQHF.

V gene TRBV6-5 combines with J gene TRBJ2-2, with 11 positions matching TRBD2. The CDR3 is made up of 16 amino acids. V was clipped by 4 bases and J by 7 bases; unmatched bases: 8. Germline V lookup: CDR1 MNHEY, CDR2 SVGAGI. The CDR3 bases are TGTGCCAGCAGTTCCGTAGCGGGAGGGCCGATCGGGGAGCTGTTTTTT. Its protein product is CASSSVAGGPIGELFF.

Remarks on this clone: The same CDR3 arises from other DNA sequences in this sample as well. The chain joins TRBV25-1 to TRBJ2-3; D might be TRBD1 (6 bases). The V gene lost 3 bases and the J gene lost 0 bases, with 7 bases spanning the gap. Germline lookup yields CDR1 MGHDK and CDR2 SYGVNS. The CDR3 has 14 amino acids. CDR3 protein: CASSETGSTDTQYF. In DNA form, the CDR3 reads TGTGCCAGCAGTGAGACAGGAAGCACAGATACGCAGTATTTT.

Concerning this clone itself: At one end, the junction sequence differs from germline, possibly due to a read error. The chain combines TRBV28 with TRBJ2-3; D unresolved. The CDR3 runs 12 residues. Germline CDR1 is MDHEN and CDR2 is SYDVKM. This CDR3 reads CASSLAGRIYLF. DNA of the CDR3: TGTGCCAGCAGTTTGGCTGGACGGATCTATCTGTTT.

V gene TRBV7-9 combines with J gene TRBJ1-1, with D maybe TRBD1 (5 bases). Trimming cost V 5 bases and J 0 bases, with 13 bases left between them. CDR1 SEHNR and CDR2 FQNEAQ come from the germline V gene (reference sequence). The CDR3 totals 15 residues. Here the CDR3 DNA reads TGTGCCAGCAGCCGAGGCTCAGGGTTGAACACTGAAGCTTTCTTT. This gives the protein CASSRGSGLNTEAFF.

DNA for the CDR3: TGTGCCAGCTCCCCAAGGACAGGGGAAGATACGCAGTATTTT. This translates into CASSPRTGEDTQYF. This chain uses TRBV18 with TRBJ2-3, with TRBD1 identical over 9 bases. From germline, CDR1 is KGHSH and CDR2 LQKENI. Germline trimming cut 6 bases from V and 5 bases from J; bases unmatched to any gene: 6. The CDR3 consists of 14 residues.

The chain couples TRBV6-1 to TRBJ2-5; D perhaps matches TRBD1 (6 bases). CDR1 and CDR2 (germline): MNHNS, SASEGT. V was cut by 2 bases and J by 0 bases, with 7 bases left in between. The CDR3 runs to 14 residues. As DNA, the CDR3 is TGTGCCAGCAGTGAAAGGGGGTACCAAGAGACCCAGTACTTC. Its protein product is CASSERGYQETQYF.

For this clone: Other DNA variants within this sample encode the same CDR3. The chain uses TRBV30 and TRBJ2-7, with D hard to call. V was trimmed by 3 bases and J by 3 bases, leaving 9 bases between them. The germline V gene has CDR1 GTSNPN and CDR2 SVGIG (reference sequence). This CDR3 has 12 amino acids. CDR3 in DNA: TGTGCCTGGAGCGGTTCTCGCTACGAGCAGTACTTC. Protein: CAWSGSRYEQYF.

The rearrangement links TRBV7-8 to TRBJ2-3, with 7 bases identical to TRBD2. There are 18 residues in the CDR3. In germline, CDR1 is SGHVS, CDR2 FQNEAQ. Germline trimming cut 4 bases from V and 0 bases from J; bases unmatched to any gene: 13. The CDR3 protein is CASSSLGGASGSTDTQYF. DNA for the CDR3: TGTGCCAGCAGCTCACTGGGAGGGGCTAGCGGTAGCACAGATACGCAGTATTTT.

This sequence joins TRBV5-1 and TRBJ2-1; tentative D call: TRBD1 (5 bases). Germline assignment: CDR1 SGHRS and CDR2 YFSETQ. The CDR3 is made up of 13 amino acids. V shed 4 bases and J shed 10 bases, with 15 bases lying between them. The CDR3 nucleotides read TGCGCCAGCAGCCTCCGACAGCCAGCAGAGCAGTTCTTC. Translated, it gives CASSLRQPAEQFF.